Given below is one TCR beta chain in context. The sample is drawn from a study of blood T cell repertoires in COVID-19. Method: immunoSEQ multiplex PCR; TCRdb's copy keeps in-frame clones and lacks some. Altogether 75,000 to 95,000 clones are present, 90% to 95% being singletons, with the ten largest covering about 1.7%. Trimming cost V 7 bases and J 2 bases; bases outside gene matches: 4. Germline CDR1 and CDR2: SGHRS and YFSETQ. The CDR3 has 13 residues. The chain has TRBV5-1 and TRBJ2-7, with TRBD1 identical over 9 bases. The TCR sequence derives from a man aged 60-69 years with acute or convalescent COVID-19. Sequencing used peripheral blood. The CDR3: CASSRTGAYEQYF. For the CDR3, the DNA is TGCGCCAGCTCCCGGACAGGGGCCTACGAGCAGTACTTC.